Detailed here is one T cell receptor beta chain. Its cognate antigen is unknown. With the Oncomine TCR Beta short-read assay, DNA from cultured CD4+ T cells was sequenced. TCRdb reanalysed the PCR reads using MiXCR and keeps one entry per CDR3 protein. The table shows about 20,000 distinct CDR3 sequences, with under 70% occurring only once. These data belong to a study of vaccination and CD4 T cells after COVID-19. Treatment reported: approximately 9-day PBMC culture with coronavirus spike peptide pools or control peptides (ViraFEST assay). PCR-confirmed positives ranged from March to December 2020, preceding US Alpha, Beta and Delta variants. PBMCs were cultured at fewer than 2.5 million per well with roughly 10 IU/ml IL-2 and 10 ug/ml peptide pools. Investigators isolated CD4+ T cells by negative selection after roughly 9 days of culture. V was trimmed by 6 bases and J by 5 bases, leaving 7 bases between them. Germline CDR1 MNHEY, CDR2 SVGEGT. The CDR3 is 11 residues long.

The chain has TRBV6-2 or TRBV6-3 and TRBJ1-1; a possible D gene is TRBD1 (6 bases). The specimen sequenced was CD4+ T cells from blood, cultured in vitro. This clonotype originated in a human donor who had recovered from COVID-19. The CDR3 region has the DNA TGTGCCAGCAGCCAGGGGACTGAAGCTTTCTTT. Translating gives CASSQGTEAFF.